These T cell receptor beta chains were read from a single sample in a study of blood T cell repertoires in COVID-19. Data came from immunoSEQ multiplex PCR; TCRdb stores just in-frame clones and leaves some out. The table shows roughly 290,000 clones, with approximately 90% occurring only once. The specimen was peripheral blood. These receptors were obtained from an older woman with acute or convalescent COVID-19. Both conserved end residues are part of each CDR3. D genes are given only for firm matches. Clone size, where shown, is once, few, many, or a class for clones that have expanded.

TRBJ1-1 NA TRBD1 TRBV6-2/TRBV6-3 CASSKPGQGSEAFF TGTGCCAGCAGTAAACCGGGACAGGGGAGCGAAGCTTTCTTT
TRBJ1-6 NA NA TRBV2 CASTTRGLKSNSPLHF TGTGCCAGCACCACAAGGGGCCTAAAGAGTAATTCACCCCTCCACTTT
TRBJ2-1 NA TRBD2 TRBV18 CASSPTSGSYNEQFF TGTGCCAGCTCACCCACTAGCGGGTCCTACAATGAGCAGTTCTTC
TRBJ1-4 NA TRBD1 TRBV4-1 CASSRGGTDNEKLFF TGCGCCAGCAGCCGTGGCGGGACAGATAATGAAAAACTGTTTTTT
TRBJ2-7 NA TRBD1 TRBV28 CASGDGTDLYEQYF TGTGCCAGTGGGGACGGGACAGACCTCTACGAGCAGTACTTC
TRBJ2-7 NA NA TRBV6-5 CASSYSPEGQTYEQYF TGTGCCAGCAGTTACTCACCCGAGGGACAAACCTACGAGCAGTACTTC
TRBJ2-7 NA TRBD2 TRBV27 CASSREVSYEQYF TGTGCCAGCAGTCGGGAGGTCTCCTACGAGCAGTACTTC
TRBJ1-1 NA NA TRBV27 CASSPRGMNTEAFF TGTGCCAGCAGTCCGCGAGGGATGAACACTGAAGCTTTCTTT
TRBJ1-1 few NA TRBV19 CASSRIGYEAFF TGTGCCAGTAGTAGGATCGGGTACGAAGCTTTCTTT
TRBJ2-2 NA TRBD1 TRBV4-1 CASSRAGGAGTGELFF TGCGCCAGCAGCCGTGCAGGGGGCGCAGGGACCGGGGAGCTGTTTTTT
TRBJ1-4 NA TRBD1 TRBV5-1 CASSLAGTGNNEKLFF TGCGCCAGCAGCTTAGCCGGGACAGGAAATAATGAAAAACTGTTTTTT
TRBJ1-6 NA NA TRBV28 CASSLLPQGGTSPLHF TGTGCCAGCAGTCTCCTACCACAGGGTGGTACTTCACCCCTCCACTTT
TRBJ2-1 NA NA TRBV20-1 CSASGQGIGEQFF TGCAGTGCTAGTGGTCAGGGAATCGGTGAGCAGTTCTTC
TRBJ2-6 NA NA TRBV7-2 CASSLAGTAFSGANVLTF TGTGCCAGCAGCCTAGCTGGGACTGCATTCTCTGGGGCCAACGTCCTGACTTTC
TRBJ2-7 NA NA TRBV2 CASSVAGAYEQYF TGTGCCAGCAGTGTCGCCGGAGCCTACGAGCAGTACTTC
TRBJ2-1 NA NA TRBV6-2/TRBV6-3 CASSRRGTIMSNEQFF TGTGCCAGCAGTCGTAGAGGGACAATTATGAGCAATGAGCAGTTCTTC
TRBJ1-3 few NA TRBV12-3/TRBV12-4 CASSFGLGNTIYF TGTGCCAGCAGTTTCGGACTGGGAAACACCATATATTTT
TRBJ1-1 once TRBD1 TRBV6-6 CASTDRGLEAFF TGTGCCAGCACTGACAGGGGGCTTGAAGCTTTCTTT
TRBJ2-3 NA NA TRBV7-9 CASSLASGSGASADTQYF TGTGCCAGCAGCTTAGCCTCGGGGTCCGGAGCTAGCGCAGATACGCAGTATTTT
TRBJ1-2 few TRBD1 TRBV28 CASSPGQYGYTF TGTGCCAGCAGCCCGGGACAGTATGGCTACACCTTC
TRBJ2-3 NA TRBD2 TRBV4-2 CASALAGGPIDTQYF TGTGCCAGCGCACTAGCGGGGGGGCCGATAGATACGCAGTATTTT
TRBJ1-2 few TRBD1 TRBV4-1 CASSQLGGQGSDGYTF TGCGCCAGCAGCCAATTAGGGGGACAGGGTAGTGATGGCTACACCTTC
TRBJ2-1 NA NA TRBV11-1 CASSSTLRSSYNEQFF TGTGCCAGCAGCTCGACCCTTAGGAGCTCCTACAATGAGCAGTTCTTC
TRBJ1-2 NA TRBD1 TRBV19 CASSIGGTVGGYTF TGTGCCAGTAGTATAGGCGGGACAGTCGGTGGCTACACCTTC
TRBJ2-7 NA NA TRBV30 CAWLLGLKQYF TGTGCCTGGCTCCTGGGGCTCAAGCAGTACTTC
TRBJ1-5 once NA TRBV5-6 CASSLFPRDQPQHF TGTGCCAGCAGCTTGTTTCCCAGGGATCAGCCCCAGCATTTT
TRBJ1-1 NA NA TRBV28 CASSSTQGQAFF TGTGCCAGCAGTTCAACACAGGGTCAAGCTTTCTTT
TRBJ1-2 NA NA TRBV28 CACRSGRGVAF TGTGCCTGCCGCAGCGGCCGGGGTGTCGCCTTC
TRBJ2-2 NA TRBD1 TRBV7-9 CASSLGQGASTGELFF TGTGCCAGCAGCTTAGGACAGGGGGCGAGCACCGGGGAGCTGTTTTTT
TRBJ2-7 few NA TRBV18 CASSLLRTGRETYEQYF TGTGCCAGCTCACTTCTTCGGACAGGGAGGGAGACCTACGAGCAGTACTTC
TRBJ2-1 NA TRBD2 TRBV5-6 CASSLAVAGDHLQFF TGTGCCAGCAGCTTGGCAGTAGCGGGGGACCATCTTCAGTTCTTC
TRBJ2-7 NA TRBD1 TRBV27 CASSQRGQGPYEQYF TGTGCCAGCAGCCAAAGGGGACAGGGCCCCTACGAGCAGTACTTC
TRBJ2-5 NA TRBD2 TRBV2 CASSRVAGYAETQYF TGTGCCAGCAGTCGGGTAGCGGGATATGCTGAGACCCAGTACTTC
TRBJ1-2 NA NA TRBV28 CASSSWGQTSHGYTF TGTGCCAGCAGTTCCTGGGGGCAGACCTCTCATGGCTACACCTTC
TRBJ2-5 NA TRBD2 TRBV6-2/TRBV6-3 CASSYLGLDFPETQYF TGTGCCAGCAGTTACCTGGGACTAGATTTTCCAGAGACCCAGTACTTC
TRBJ1-6 NA NA TRBV6-4 CASRSGLYSPLHF TGTGCCAGCAGGTCGGGTTTGTATTCACCCCTCCACTTT
TRBJ2-7 NA TRBD1 TRBV29-1 CSVEVPGGAPYEQYF TGCAGCGTTGAGGTCCCAGGGGGCGCCCCCTACGAGCAGTACTTC
TRBJ1-5 once NA TRBV19 CASSIVNLAGGARQPQHF TGTGCCAGTAGTATTGTAAACTTGGCGGGGGGGGCACGCCAGCCCCAGCATTTT
TRBJ1-4 NA NA TRBV4-3 CASSRLNEKLFF TGCGCCAGCAGCCGGCTCAATGAAAAACTGTTTTTT
TRBJ1-5 NA NA TRBV5-1 CASSLGQGGQPQHF TGCGCCAGCAGCTTGGGGCAGGGAGGGCAGCCCCAGCATTTT
TRBJ2-1 NA NA TRBV21-1 CASSPGGNEQFF TGTGCCAGCAGCCCGGGGGGCAATGAGCAGTTCTTC
TRBJ2-1 NA TRBD2 TRBV4-1 CASSRETGGGNEQFF TGCGCCAGCAGCCGCGAAACGGGGGGTGGCAATGAGCAGTTCTTC
TRBJ2-1 NA TRBD1 TRBV6-5 CAGGQGSSYNEQFF TGTGCCGGGGGACAGGGAAGCTCCTACAATGAGCAGTTCTTC
TRBJ1-1 once NA TRBV14 CASSQVSGRTEAFF TGTGCCAGCAGCCAAGTCTCAGGGAGGACTGAAGCTTTCTTT
TRBJ1-1 NA NA TRBV15 CATSRDRTDDTEAFF TGTGCCACCAGCAGAGATCGGACAGACGACACTGAAGCTTTCTTT
TRBJ2-3 NA TRBD2 TRBV18 CASSLAGTSYTDTQYF TGTGCCAGCTCACTAGCCGGGACTAGCTACACAGATACGCAGTATTTT
TRBJ1-1 NA TRBD1 TRBV7-9 CASSLDRGAEAFF TGTGCCAGCAGCTTAGACAGGGGCGCTGAAGCTTTCTTT